This TCR beta chain was captured in a study of metastatic and nonmetastatic thyroid tumors. All patients were treatment-naive before thyroid surgery. V shed 6 bases and J 4 bases; nucleotides not matched to a gene: 11. The CDR3 length is 18 residues. Germline CDR1 SNHLY, CDR2 FYNNEI. TCRdb re-called clones via MiXCR from the PCR reads. The sample holds around 21,000 clones, around 20% seen once. This clonotype originated in a male donor with papillary thyroid cancer or a benign thyroid nodule (not recorded which). Some clones in this sample may be carry-over from other donors' samples. The chain recombines TRBV2 with TRBJ2-3, with 15 bases lining up with TRBD2. The material sequenced was blood. This chain's CDR3 is CASSGTSGRLIRADTQYF. CDR3 in DNA: TGTGCCAGCAGCGGGACTAGCGGGAGGTTGATACGGGCAGATACGCAGTATTTT.